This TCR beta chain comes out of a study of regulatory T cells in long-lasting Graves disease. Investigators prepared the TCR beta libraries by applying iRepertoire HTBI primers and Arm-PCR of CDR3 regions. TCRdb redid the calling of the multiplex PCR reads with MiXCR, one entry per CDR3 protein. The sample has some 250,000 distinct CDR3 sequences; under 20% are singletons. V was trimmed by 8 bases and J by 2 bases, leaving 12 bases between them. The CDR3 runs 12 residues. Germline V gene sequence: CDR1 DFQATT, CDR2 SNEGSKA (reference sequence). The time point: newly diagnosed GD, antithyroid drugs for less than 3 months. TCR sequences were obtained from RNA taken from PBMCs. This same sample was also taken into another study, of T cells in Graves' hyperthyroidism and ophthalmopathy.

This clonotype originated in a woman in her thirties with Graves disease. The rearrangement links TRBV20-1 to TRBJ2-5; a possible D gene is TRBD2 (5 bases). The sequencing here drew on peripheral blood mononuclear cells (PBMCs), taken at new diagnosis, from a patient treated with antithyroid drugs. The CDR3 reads CSPVKRQETQYF. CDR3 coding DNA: TGCAGTCCGGTTAAGCGGCAAGAGACCCAGTACTTC.